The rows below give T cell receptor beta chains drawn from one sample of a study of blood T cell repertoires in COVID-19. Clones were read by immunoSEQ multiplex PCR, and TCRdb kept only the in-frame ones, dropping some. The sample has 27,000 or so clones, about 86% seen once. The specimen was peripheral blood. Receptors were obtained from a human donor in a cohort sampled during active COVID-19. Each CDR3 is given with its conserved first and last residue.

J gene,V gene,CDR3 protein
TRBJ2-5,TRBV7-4,CASTQRKTQYF
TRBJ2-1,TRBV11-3,CASSPRREGEQFF
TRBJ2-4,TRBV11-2,CASSSRRGWAKNIQYF
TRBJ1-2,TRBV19,CASSPPGQGFGYTF
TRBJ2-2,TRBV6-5,CASTRTGLTGELFF
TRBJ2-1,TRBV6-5,CASTDWESNEQFF
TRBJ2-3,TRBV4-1,CASSQVAGGPDTQYF
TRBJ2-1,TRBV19,CASSINGASYNEQFF
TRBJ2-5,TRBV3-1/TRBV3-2,CASSLRRGNLETQYF
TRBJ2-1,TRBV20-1,CSASPKSEQFF
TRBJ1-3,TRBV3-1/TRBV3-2,CASSQNTGPGNTIYF
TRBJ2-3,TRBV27,CASTTRVGYSSGTDTQYF
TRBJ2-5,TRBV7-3,CASSSGLAGGAQYF
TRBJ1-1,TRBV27,CASSPYLSVTEAFF
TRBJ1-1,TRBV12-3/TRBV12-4,CASSLGPNTEAFF
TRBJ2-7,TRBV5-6,CASSLVLHNSYEQYF
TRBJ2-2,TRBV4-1,CASSQPDRFRELFF
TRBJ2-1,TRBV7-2,CASSQPGTYNEQFF
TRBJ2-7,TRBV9,CASSGRTGDEQYF
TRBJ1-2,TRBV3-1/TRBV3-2,CASSQEAPRVHGYTF
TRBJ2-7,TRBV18,CASSPPEGGKYEQYF
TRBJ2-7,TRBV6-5,CASRPSGGRAYEQYF
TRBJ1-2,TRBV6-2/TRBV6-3,CASSYFRDRGTQSGYTF
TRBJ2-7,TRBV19,CASSTDSGGAYEQYF
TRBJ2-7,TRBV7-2,CASSRDSSYEQYF
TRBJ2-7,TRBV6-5,CASRIDRGGYEQYF
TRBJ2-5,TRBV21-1,CASSKGYGQQIYQETQYF
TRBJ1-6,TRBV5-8,CASSLIPGPLHF
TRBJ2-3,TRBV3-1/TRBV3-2,CASSQQGASTDTQYF